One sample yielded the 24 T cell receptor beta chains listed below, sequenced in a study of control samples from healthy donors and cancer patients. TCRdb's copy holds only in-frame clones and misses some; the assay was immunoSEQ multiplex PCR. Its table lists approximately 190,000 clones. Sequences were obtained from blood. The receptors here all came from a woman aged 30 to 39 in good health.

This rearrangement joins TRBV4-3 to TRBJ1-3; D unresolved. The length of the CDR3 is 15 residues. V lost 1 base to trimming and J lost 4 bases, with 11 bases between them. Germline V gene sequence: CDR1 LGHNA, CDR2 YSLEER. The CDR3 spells CASSQVAAPGNTIYF. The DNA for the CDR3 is TGCGCCAGCAGCCAAGTAGCAGCTCCGGGAAACACCATATATTTT.

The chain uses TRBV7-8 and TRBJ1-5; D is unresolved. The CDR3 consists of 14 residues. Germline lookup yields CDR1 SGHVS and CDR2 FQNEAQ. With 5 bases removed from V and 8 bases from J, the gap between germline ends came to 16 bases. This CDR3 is CASSHYGRSEPQHF. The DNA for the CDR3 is TGTGCCAGCAGCCATTATGGAAGGTCTGAGCCCCAGCATTTT.

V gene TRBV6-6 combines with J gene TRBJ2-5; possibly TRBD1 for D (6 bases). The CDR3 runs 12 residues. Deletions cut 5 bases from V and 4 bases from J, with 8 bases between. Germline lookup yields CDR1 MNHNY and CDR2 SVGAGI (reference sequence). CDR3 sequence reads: CASSGGLETQYF. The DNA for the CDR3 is TGTGCCAGCAGTGGGGGCCTAGAGACCCAGTACTTC.

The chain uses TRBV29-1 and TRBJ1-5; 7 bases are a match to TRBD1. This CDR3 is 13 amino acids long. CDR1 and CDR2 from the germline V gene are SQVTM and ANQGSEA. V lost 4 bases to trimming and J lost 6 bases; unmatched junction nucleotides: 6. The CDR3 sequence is CSVVTGVSQPQHF. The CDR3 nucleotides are TGCAGCGTTGTAACAGGGGTGAGTCAGCCCCAGCATTTT.

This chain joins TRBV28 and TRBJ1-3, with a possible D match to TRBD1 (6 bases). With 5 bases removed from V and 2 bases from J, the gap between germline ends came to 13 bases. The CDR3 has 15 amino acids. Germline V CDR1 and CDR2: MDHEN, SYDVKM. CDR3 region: CASSLGTSPGNTIYF. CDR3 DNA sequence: TGTGCCAGCAGTCTCGGGACATCTCCTGGAAACACCATATATTTT.

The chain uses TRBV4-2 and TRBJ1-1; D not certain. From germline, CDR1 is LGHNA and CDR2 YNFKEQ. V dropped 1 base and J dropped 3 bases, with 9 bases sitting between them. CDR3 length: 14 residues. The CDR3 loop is CASSQVWGDTEAFF. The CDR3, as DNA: TGTGCCAGCAGCCAAGTTTGGGGAGACACTGAAGCTTTCTTT.

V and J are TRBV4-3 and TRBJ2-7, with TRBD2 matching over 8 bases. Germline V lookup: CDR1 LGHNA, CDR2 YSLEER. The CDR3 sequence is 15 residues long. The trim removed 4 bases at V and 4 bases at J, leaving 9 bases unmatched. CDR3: CASSPGGGQGYEQYF. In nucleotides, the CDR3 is TGCGCCAGCAGCCCCGGGGGGGGGCAAGGGTACGAGCAGTACTTC.

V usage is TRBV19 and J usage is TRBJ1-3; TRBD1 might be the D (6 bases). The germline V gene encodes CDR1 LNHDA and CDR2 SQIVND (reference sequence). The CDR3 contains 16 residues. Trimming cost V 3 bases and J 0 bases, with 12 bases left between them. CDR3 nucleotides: TGTGCCAGTAGTATTGGGGGGGCGTTCTCTGGAAACACCATATATTTT. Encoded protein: CASSIGGAFSGNTIYF. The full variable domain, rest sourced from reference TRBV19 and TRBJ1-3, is DGGITQSPKYLFRKEGQNVTLSCEQNLNHDAMYWYRQDPGQGLRLIYYSQIVNDFQKGDIAEGYSVSREKKESFPLTVTSAQKNPTAFYLCASSIGGAFSGNTIYFGEGSWLTVV.

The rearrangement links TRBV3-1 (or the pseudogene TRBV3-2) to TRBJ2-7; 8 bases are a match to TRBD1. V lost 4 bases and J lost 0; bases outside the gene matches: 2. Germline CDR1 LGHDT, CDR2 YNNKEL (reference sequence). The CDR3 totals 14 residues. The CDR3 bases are TGTGCCAGCAGCCGGGACAGGAGCTCCTACGAGCAGTACTTC. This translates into CASSRDRSSYEQYF.

DNA of the CDR3: TGTGCCAGCAACCAACAGGGACCCTATGGCTACACCTTC. As protein: CASNQQGPYGYTF. The chain links TRBV28 to TRBJ1-2; a weak D match, TRBD1 (6 bases). Trimming shortened V by 7 bases and J by 4 bases, and 13 bases separated the two germline ends. CDR3 length: 13 residues. Germline V gene data show CDR1 as MDHEN and CDR2 as SYDVKM.

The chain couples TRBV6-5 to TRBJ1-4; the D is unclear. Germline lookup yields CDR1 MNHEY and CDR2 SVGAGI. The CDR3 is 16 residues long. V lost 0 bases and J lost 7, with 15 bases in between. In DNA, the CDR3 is TGTGCCAGCAGTTACTCGATTCCTCAGGTGATTGAAAAACTGTTTTTT. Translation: CASSYSIPQVIEKLFF.

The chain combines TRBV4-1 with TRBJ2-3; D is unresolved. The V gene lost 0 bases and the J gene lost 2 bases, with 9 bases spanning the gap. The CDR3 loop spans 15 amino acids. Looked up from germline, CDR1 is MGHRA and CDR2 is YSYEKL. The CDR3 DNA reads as TGCGCCAGCAGCCAAGATCAGATAGACACAGATACGCAGTATTTT. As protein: CASSQDQIDTDTQYF.

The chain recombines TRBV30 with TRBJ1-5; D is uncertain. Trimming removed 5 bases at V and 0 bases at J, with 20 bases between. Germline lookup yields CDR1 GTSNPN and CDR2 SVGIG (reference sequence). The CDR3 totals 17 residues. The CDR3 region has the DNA TGTGCCTGGGCTTTGGACGGCTCCCCCCATAGCAATCAGCCCCAGCATTTT. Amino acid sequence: CAWALDGSPHSNQPQHF.

CDR3 bases: TGTGCCAGCTCACTGGACTGGAGCGGGGAGCTGTTTTTT. Translated, it gives CASSLDWSGELFF. The chain has TRBV18 and TRBJ2-2; perhaps TRBD2 as D (5 bases). V lost 4 bases and J 7 bases, leaving 10 bases between the germline ends. Germline lookup yields CDR1 KGHSH and CDR2 LQKENI. The CDR3 contains 13 residues.

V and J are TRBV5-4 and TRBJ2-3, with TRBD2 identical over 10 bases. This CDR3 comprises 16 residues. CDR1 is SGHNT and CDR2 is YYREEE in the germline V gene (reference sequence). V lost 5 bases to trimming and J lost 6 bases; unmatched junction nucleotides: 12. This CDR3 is CASRKSSGGPPDTQYF. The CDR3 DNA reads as TGTGCCAGCAGGAAATCTAGCGGGGGCCCACCGGATACGCAGTATTTT.

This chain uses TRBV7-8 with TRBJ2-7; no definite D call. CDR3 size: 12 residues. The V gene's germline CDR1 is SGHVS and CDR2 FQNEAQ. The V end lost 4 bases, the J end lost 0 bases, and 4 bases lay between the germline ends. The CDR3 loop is CASSSYSYEQYF. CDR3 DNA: TGTGCCAGCAGCTCCTACTCCTACGAGCAGTACTTC.

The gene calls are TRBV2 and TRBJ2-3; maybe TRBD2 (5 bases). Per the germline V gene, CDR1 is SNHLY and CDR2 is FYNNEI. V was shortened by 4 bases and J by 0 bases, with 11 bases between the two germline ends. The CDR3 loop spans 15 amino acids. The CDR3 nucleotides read TGTGCCAGCAGTGCGCTAGCCCCTAGCACAGATACGCAGTATTTT. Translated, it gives CASSALAPSTDTQYF.

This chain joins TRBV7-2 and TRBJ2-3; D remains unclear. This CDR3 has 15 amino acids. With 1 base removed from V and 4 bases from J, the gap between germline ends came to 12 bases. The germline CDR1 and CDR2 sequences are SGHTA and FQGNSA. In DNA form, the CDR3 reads TGTGCCAGCAGCTTAGGTACGAAATGGCCAGATACGCAGTATTTT. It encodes CASSLGTKWPDTQYF.

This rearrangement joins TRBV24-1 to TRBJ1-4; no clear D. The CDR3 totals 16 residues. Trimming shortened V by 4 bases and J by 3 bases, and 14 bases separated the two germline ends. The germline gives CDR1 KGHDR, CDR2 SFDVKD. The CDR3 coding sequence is TGTGCCACCAGTGACCCGAGAGGGCCACCTAATGAAAAACTGTTTTTT. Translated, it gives CATSDPRGPPNEKLFF.

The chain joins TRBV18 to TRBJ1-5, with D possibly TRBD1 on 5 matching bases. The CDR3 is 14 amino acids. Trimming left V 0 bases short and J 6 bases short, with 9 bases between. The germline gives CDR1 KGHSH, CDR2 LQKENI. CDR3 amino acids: CASSPPGVGQPQHF. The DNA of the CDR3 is TGTGCCAGCTCACCACCGGGGGTGGGTCAGCCCCAGCATTTT.

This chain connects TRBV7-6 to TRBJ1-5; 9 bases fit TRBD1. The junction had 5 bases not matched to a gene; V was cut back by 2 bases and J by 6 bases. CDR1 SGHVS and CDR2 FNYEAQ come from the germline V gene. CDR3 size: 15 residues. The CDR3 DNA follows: TGTGCCAGCAGCTTAACTGGGACAGGGAGTCAGCCCCAGCATTTT. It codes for CASSLTGTGSQPQHF.

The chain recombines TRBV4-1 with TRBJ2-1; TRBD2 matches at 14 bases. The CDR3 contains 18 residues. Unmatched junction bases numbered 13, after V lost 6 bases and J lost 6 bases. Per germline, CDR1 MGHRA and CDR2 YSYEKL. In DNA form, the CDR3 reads TGCGCCAGCAGTCCTAGCGGACTAGCGGGGGGTGGTCTCAATGAGCAGTTCTTC. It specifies CASSPSGLAGGGLNEQFF.

DNA of the CDR3: TGTGCCAGCAGCGTCGACCCATCCACAGATACGCAGTATTTT. Residues: CASSVDPSTDTQYF. The rearrangement uses TRBV9 and TRBJ2-3; unclear D gene. The germline V gene has CDR1 SGDLS and CDR2 YYNGEE. V was cut by 2 bases and J by 2 bases, with 9 bases left in between. The CDR3 is 14 residues long. Full variable domain (rest looked up from reference TRBV9 and TRBJ2-3): DSGVTQTPKHLITATGQRVTLRCSPRSGDLSVYWYQQSLDQGLQFLIQYYNGEERAKGNILERFSAQQFPDLHSELNLSSLELGDSALYFCASSVDPSTDTQYFGPGTRLTVL.

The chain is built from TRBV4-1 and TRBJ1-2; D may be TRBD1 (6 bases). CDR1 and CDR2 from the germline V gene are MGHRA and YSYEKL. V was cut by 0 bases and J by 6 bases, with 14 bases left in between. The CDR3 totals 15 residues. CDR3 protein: CASSQDYTGKNGYTF. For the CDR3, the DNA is TGCGCCAGCAGCCAAGATTATACAGGGAAGAATGGCTACACCTTC.